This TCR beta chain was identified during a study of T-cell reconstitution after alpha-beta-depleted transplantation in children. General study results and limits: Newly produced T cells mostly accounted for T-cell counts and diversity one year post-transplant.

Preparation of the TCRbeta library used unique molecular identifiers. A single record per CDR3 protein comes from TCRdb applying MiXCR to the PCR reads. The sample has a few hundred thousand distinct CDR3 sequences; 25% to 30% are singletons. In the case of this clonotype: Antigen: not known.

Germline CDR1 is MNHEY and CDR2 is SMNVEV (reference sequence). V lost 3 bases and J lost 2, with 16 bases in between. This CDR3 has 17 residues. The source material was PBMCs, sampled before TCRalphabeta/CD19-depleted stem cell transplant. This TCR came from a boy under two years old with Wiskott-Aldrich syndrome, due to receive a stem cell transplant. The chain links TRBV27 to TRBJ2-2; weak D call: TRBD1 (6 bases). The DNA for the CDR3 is TGTGCCAGCAGTTTCCGGACAGCAAACATAAACACCGGGGAGCTGTTTTTT. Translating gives CASSFRTANINTGELFF.